Each of the 12 T cell receptor beta chains below was sequenced from the same sample in a study of T cell responses to AZD1222 COVID-19 vaccine. Clones were read by immunoSEQ multiplex PCR, and TCRdb kept only the in-frame ones, dropping some. The sample lists more than 80,000 clones; roughly 88% were seen once. Sequencing used peripheral blood, obtained 28 days after the second AZD1222 dose. These receptors were taken from an adult who received the AZD1222 COVID-19 vaccine.

The genes are TRBV3-1 (or the pseudogene TRBV3-2) and TRBJ2-3; 14 positions match TRBD2. Germline V gives CDR1 LGHDT, CDR2 YNNKEL (reference sequence). Trimming removed 4 bases from V and 10 bases from J; junction bases left unmatched: 10. The CDR3 covers 16 residues. The CDR3 reads CASSLGLAGGVSAQYF. The CDR3 DNA sequence: TGTGCCAGCAGCCTCGGACTAGCGGGAGGAGTAAGTGCGCAGTATTTT.

This chain joins TRBV4-1 and TRBJ2-3; 7 bases align to TRBD1. This CDR3 has 15 residues. V was pared by 0 bases and J by 3 bases, with 3 bases of the junction left unmatched. Germline lookup yields CDR1 MGHRA and CDR2 YSYEKL. This CDR3 reads CASSQDRGRTDTQYF. In DNA, the CDR3 is TGCGCCAGCAGCCAAGACAGGGGGAGAACAGATACGCAGTATTTT.

The chain recombines TRBV11-3 with TRBJ2-2; TRBD1 agrees at 9 bases. The germline V gene has CDR1 SGHNT and CDR2 YENEEA. The CDR3 consists of 15 residues. V shed 6 bases and J 4 bases; nucleotides not matched to a gene: 6. Here the CDR3 DNA reads TGTGCCAGCAGTTGGGGGACAGGGACCACCGGGGAGCTGTTTTTT. Translated, it gives CASSWGTGTTGELFF.

The chain combines TRBV18 with TRBJ1-4; D call uncertain. This CDR3 is built from 14 residues. The germline V gene has CDR1 KGHSH and CDR2 LQKENI. V dropped 3 bases and J dropped 3 bases, with 8 bases sitting between them. CDR3 sequence: CASSPGVANEKLFF. The CDR3 nucleotides read TGTGCCAGCTCACCTGGGGTGGCTAATGAAAAACTGTTTTTT.

The rearrangement joins TRBV9 to TRBJ1-1; D perhaps matches TRBD1 (6 bases). V lost 0 bases to trimming and J lost 5 bases, with 11 bases between them. The CDR3 runs 14 residues. Germline V lookup: CDR1 SGDLS, CDR2 YYNGEE. CDR3 DNA: TGTGCCAGCAGCGTAGGGGGGCTTCGGACTGAAGCTTTCTTT. This codes for CASSVGGLRTEAFF. Drawing the rest from reference TRBV9 and TRBJ1-1, the complete variable domain is DSGVTQTPKHLITATGQRVTLRCSPRSGDLSVYWYQQSLDQGLQFLIQYYNGEERAKGNILERFSAQQFPDLHSELNLSSLELGDSALYFCASSVGGLRTEAFFGQGTRLTVV.

The V gene is TRBV7-3, the J gene TRBJ2-2; 15 bases agree with TRBD2. V gave up 5 bases and J gave up 7 bases; unmatched junction bases: 14. From germline, CDR1 is SGHTA and CDR2 FQGTGA. This CDR3 spans 19 amino acids. CDR3 DNA: TGTGCCAGCAGCCCACGGACTAGCGGGAGGGCCCGTATGGACGGGGAGCTGTTTTTT. It specifies CASSPRTSGRARMDGELFF. Based on the CDR3 plus reference TRBV7-3 and TRBJ2-2, the full variable domain is GAGVSQTPSNKVTEKGKYVELRCDPISGHTALYWYRQSLGQGPEFLIYFQGTGAADDSGLPNDRFFAVRPEGSVSTLKIQRTERGDSAVYLCASSPRTSGRARMDGELFFGEGSRLTVL.

CDR3 sequence: CASSLTTGLGNTIYF. CDR3 nucleotides: TGTGCCAGTAGTTTAACTACAGGGCTTGGAAACACCATATATTTT. The chain combines TRBV19 with TRBJ1-3, with D perhaps matching TRBD1 (6 bases). The CDR3 spans 15 residues. Trimming removed 5 bases from V and 3 bases from J, with 14 bases in between. In germline, CDR1 is LNHDA, CDR2 SQIVND (reference sequence).

The chain uses TRBV28 and TRBJ2-5, with 12 bases matching TRBD2. The junction had 7 bases not matched to a gene; V was cut back by 5 bases and J by 6 bases. Germline V gene lookup returns CDR1 MDHEN and CDR2 SYDVKM. The CDR3 consists of 15 residues. Here the CDR3 DNA reads TGTGCCAGCAGTCCCCCGACTAGCGGGGGAAAGACCCAGTACTTC. Translation gives CASSPPTSGGKTQYF.

This clone came up once. V is TRBV7-2 and J is TRBJ1-3; 8 bases fit TRBD1. J was trimmed by 7 bases and V by 5 bases; bases with no gene match: 13. CDR1 is SGHTA, CDR2 FQGNSA, per germline. The CDR3 is made up of 16 amino acids. CDR3 nucleotide sequence: TGTGCCAGCAGCCTGACGTTCCAGGGGGCTCGGAACACCATATATTTT. Its protein product is CASSLTFQGARNTIYF.

The chain combines TRBV5-1 with TRBJ1-1; D is unclear. CDR1 and CDR2 from the germline V gene are SGHRS and YFSETQ. V lost 4 bases and J 11 bases, leaving 15 bases between the germline ends. The CDR3 loop spans 12 amino acids. The CDR3 protein is CASSPGSLKAFF. CDR3 DNA: TGCGCCAGCAGCCCCGGGAGCCTGAAGGCTTTCTTT.

The chain combines TRBV5-6 with TRBJ2-5; D is unclear. Trimming stripped 3 bases from V and 2 bases from J, with 2 bases between. The germline CDR1 and CDR2 sequences are SGHDT and YYEEEE. The CDR3 sequence is 11 residues long. As DNA, the CDR3 is TGTGCCAGCAGCTGGCAAGAGACCCAGTACTTC. Translation gives CASSWQETQYF.

A remark on this clone: Other DNA sequences of this sample code for an identical CDR3. V is TRBV11-3 and J is TRBJ2-3, with D perhaps assigned TRBD1 or TRBD2 (5 bases each). The length of the CDR3 is 15 residues. Germline assignment: CDR1 SGHNT and CDR2 YENEEA. The V end lost 0 bases, the J end lost 1 base, and 8 bases lay between the germline ends. This CDR3 reads CASSLEGTGTDTQYF. The CDR3 DNA is TGTGCCAGCAGCTTAGAGGGGACGGGCACAGATACGCAGTATTTT.